The 13 T cell receptor beta chains below were found in one sample sequenced in a study of beta chain features in type 1 diabetes. Investigators reverse transcribed all isolated RNA, so they sequenced expressed TCRB transcripts. Clones were sequenced by immunoSEQ multiplex PCR, and TCRdb holds only the in-frame ones, with some missing. The sample lists 200,000 to 250,000 clones; about a tenth were seen once. The sequencing input was central memory CD4+ T cells from blood. The receptors come from a young man in good health.

This clone was recorded a few times. V gene TRBV30 combines with J gene TRBJ2-1; D unresolved. CDR1 GTSNPN and CDR2 SVGIG come from the germline V gene (reference sequence). The CDR3 is 11 amino acids. V was shortened by 2 bases and J by 5 bases, with 4 bases between the two germline ends. In DNA form, the CDR3 reads TGTGCCTGGAGTAATAACAATGAGCAGTTCTTC. It specifies CAWSNNNEQFF.

This clone was observed a handful of times. This chain joins TRBV7-3 and TRBJ2-1; D may be TRBD2 (6 bases). This CDR3 spans 16 amino acids. Trimming cost V 8 bases and J 4 bases, with 21 bases left between them. In germline, CDR1 is SGHTA, CDR2 FQGTGA. The CDR3 DNA reads as TGTGCCAGCTCAGATGGCGGGGTCGGCGGTTACAATGAGCAGTTCTTC. Protein product: CASSDGGVGGYNEQFF.

This clone was counted a few times. V is TRBV28 and J is TRBJ2-7; D is unresolved. With 5 bases removed from V and 7 bases from J, the gap between germline ends came to 12 bases. The CDR3 consists of 12 residues. From germline, CDR1 is MDHEN and CDR2 SYDVKM. CDR3 sequence reads: CASSLLSREQYF. In nucleotides, the CDR3 is TGTGCCAGCAGTCTGCTTTCACGGGAGCAGTACTTC.

This clone was counted a few times. In nucleotides, the CDR3 is TGTGCCAGCAGCCTCTCTCGGGCAGCACTCACTGAAGCTTTCTTT. Its protein is CASSLSRAALTEAFF. V is TRBV7-2 and J is TRBJ1-1; D gene ambiguous. Germline-derived CDR1 and CDR2 are SGHTA and FQGNSA. Trimming shortened V by 5 bases and J by 4 bases, and 17 bases separated the two germline ends. The CDR3 contains 15 residues.

This clone was seen repeatedly, ten times or more. CDR3 loop: CASSIIFGTDTQYF. The CDR3, as DNA: TGTGCCAGCAGCATAATCTTCGGCACAGATACGCAGTATTTT. The chain joins TRBV6-1 to TRBJ2-3; D not certain. Trimming took 6 bases from V and 1 from J, leaving 11 bases between them. Per germline, CDR1 MNHNS and CDR2 SASEGT. This CDR3 has 14 amino acids.

The chain recombines TRBV13 with TRBJ2-7; D unresolved. Trimming stripped 4 bases from V and 0 bases from J, with 13 bases between. The germline V gene has CDR1 PRHDT and CDR2 FYEKMQ (reference sequence). The CDR3 consists of 15 residues. For the CDR3, the DNA is TGTGCCAGCAGCTCCCGAGGACGCCTCTCCTACGAGCAGTACTTC. Translated, it gives CASSSRGRLSYEQYF.

The V call is TRBV2, the J call TRBJ2-7; D gene unclear. This CDR3 contains 14 residues. Germline V gives CDR1 SNHLY, CDR2 FYNNEI. Trimming removed 5 bases from V and 3 bases from J, with 14 bases in between. CDR3 loop: CASSRTHPLYEQYF. CDR3 nucleotides: TGTGCCAGCAGTCGAACCCATCCCCTCTACGAGCAGTACTTC.

The chain joins TRBV7-7 to TRBJ2-1; 12 bases line up with TRBD2. Germline trimming cut 1 base from V and 7 bases from J; bases unmatched to any gene: 5. This CDR3 spans 16 amino acids. Germline assignment: CDR1 SSHAT and CDR2 FNYEAQ (reference sequence). The CDR3 nucleotides are TGTGCCAGCAGCTTAGGCCTAGCGGGAGGGCGGAATGAGCAGTTCTTC. Translated, it gives CASSLGLAGGRNEQFF.

This clone was found many times. The rearrangement uses TRBV29-1 and TRBJ2-7, with 9 positions matching TRBD2. This CDR3 region has 14 residues. The V and J ends lost 7 bases and 2 bases, in that order; junction bases with no gene match: 9. Germline CDR1 reads SQVTM; CDR2 reads ANQGSEA. CDR3 protein: CSAKPSGTAYEQYF. In DNA form, the CDR3 reads TGCAGCGCCAAGCCTAGCGGGACCGCCTACGAGCAGTACTTC.

This clone was detected only a few times. The sample contains more than one DNA sequence encoding this CDR3. This chain joins TRBV4-1 and TRBJ1-2; 8 bases align to TRBD1. Trimming cost V 4 bases and J 3 bases; bases outside gene matches: 7. The CDR3 spans 15 residues. Germline CDR1 is MGHRA and CDR2 is YSYEKL. The CDR3 region has the DNA TGCGCCAGCAGCCGACTAGACAGGGGCGACTATGGCTACACCTTC. Encoded protein: CASSRLDRGDYGYTF.

In its sample, this clone was seen a few times. The chain links TRBV2 to TRBJ2-1; D is undetermined. Per the germline V gene, CDR1 is SNHLY and CDR2 is FYNNEI. The CDR3 extends over 11 amino acids. V was cut by 6 bases and J by 9 bases, with 9 bases left in between. CDR3 nucleotide sequence: TGTGCCAGCAGGGGCGAAGGTGAGCAGTTCTTC. This sequence encodes CASRGEGEQFF.

CDR3 sequence: CASSVGRDWTNEQFF. The DNA of the CDR3 is TGTGCCAGCAGCGTCGGTCGGGACTGGACTAATGAGCAGTTCTTC. The rearrangement links TRBV7-3 to TRBJ2-1; possible D gene TRBD2, 6 bases. Germline V CDR1 and CDR2: SGHTA, FQGTGA. V gave up 5 bases and J gave up 7 bases, with 18 bases separating them. This CDR3 region has 15 residues.

This clone was counted between two and nine times. The V call is TRBV5-1, the J call TRBJ2-2; the match to TRBD1 covers 7 bases. The CDR3 is 18 amino acids. V lost 0 bases, J lost 6 bases, and 14 bases stayed unmatched. Germline assignment: CDR1 SGHRS and CDR2 YFSETQ. The CDR3 spells CASSLAAEGAAKAGELFF. In nucleotides, the CDR3 is TGCGCCAGCAGCTTGGCCGCCGAGGGGGCAGCCAAGGCCGGGGAGCTGTTTTTT.